The 2 T cell receptor beta chains presented below share a single source sample, sequenced in a study of breast tumors, draining lymph nodes, adjacent tissues. Breast cancer patients provided tissue from their axillary draining lymph nodes. TCRdb independently ran MiXCR on the multiplex PCR reads; one entry per CDR3 protein. Of approximately 190,000 distinct CDR3 sequences listed, 25% to 40% are singletons. Source material: axillary lymph node tissue. These receptors were collected from a female donor with breast cancer. Some clones in this sample may be carry-over from other donors' samples.

Concerning this clonotype: A clone one base away is much larger, so this may be a read error. The chain employs TRBV7-9 and TRBJ1-1; tentative D call: TRBD1 (6 bases). The CDR3 consists of 12 residues. CDR1 SEHNR and CDR2 FQNEAQ come from the germline V gene (reference sequence). The CDR3 region is CASSFDRTGAFF. The CDR3 DNA reads as TGTGCCAGCAGCTTCGACAGGACTGGAGCTTTCTTT.

This clonotype has at least ten counts. This rearrangement joins TRBV2 to TRBJ2-4, with TRBD2 identical over 9 bases. This CDR3 comprises 11 residues. CDR1 and CDR2 from the germline V gene are SNHLY and FYNNEI. Trimming removed 8 bases from V and 14 bases from J; junction bases left unmatched: 7. CDR3 loop: CASSTAGGKYF. CDR3 nucleotide sequence: TGTGCCAGCTCCACCGCGGGGGGGAAGTACTTC.